What follows are 13 T cell receptor beta chains derived from one specimen sequenced in a study of CD8 T cells in Susac syndrome. Random-hexamer reverse transcription was applied to roughly 0.45 to 1 ug RNA. MiXCR, run by TCRdb on the immunoSEQ multiplex PCR reads, gives a single entry per CDR3 protein. The sample lists approximately 190,000 distinct CDR3 sequences, 85% to 95% occurring once. The sample consisted of CD8+ T cells from PBMCs. The receptors stem from a human donor with Susac syndrome.

This clonotype was picked up one time. The chain employs TRBV19 and TRBJ2-1, with TRBD2 identical over 7 bases. V lost 1 base to trimming and J lost 0 bases; unmatched junction nucleotides: 6. This CDR3 has 17 residues. Germline V gene lookup returns CDR1 LNHDA and CDR2 SQIVND (reference sequence). DNA of the CDR3: TGTGCCAGTAGTATAGTTTCCGGGGGGAGCTCCTACAATGAGCAGTTCTTC. This encodes CASSIVSGGSSYNEQFF.

This sequence joins TRBV6-5 and TRBJ2-1; 9 positions match TRBD2. Germline CDR1 is MNHEY and CDR2 is SVGAGI. Unmatched junction bases numbered 10, after V lost 8 bases and J lost 5 bases. This CDR3 contains 15 residues. For the CDR3, the DNA is TGTGCCAGCGCCCACAGGGCGGGAGGGGACAATGAGCAGTTCTTC. It translates to CASAHRAGGDNEQFF.

The genes are TRBV6-5 and TRBJ1-2; TRBD1 aligns across 7 bases. The CDR3 length is 13 residues. Germline V gene data show CDR1 as MNHEY and CDR2 as SVGAGI. Trimming took 6 bases from V and 2 from J; bases not matched to a gene: 3. CDR3: CASRSTGNYGYTF. DNA of the CDR3: TGTGCCAGCAGATCGACAGGGAACTATGGCTACACCTTC.

The chain's CDR3 is CSVLQGPVEQYF. The CDR3, as DNA: TGCAGCGTTCTGCAGGGGCCTGTCGAGCAGTACTTC. The gene calls are TRBV29-1 and TRBJ2-7, with D possibly being TRBD1 (6 bases). The CDR3 extends over 12 amino acids. Germline V lookup: CDR1 SQVTM, CDR2 ANQGSEA. Trimming removed 5 bases at V and 6 bases at J, with 14 bases between.

The chain combines TRBV29-1 with TRBJ2-2, with D maybe TRBD2 (6 bases). This CDR3 contains 15 residues. The ends were cut back, 2 bases at V and 2 bases at J, with 12 bases in the middle. CDR1 SQVTM and CDR2 ANQGSEA come from the germline V gene. CDR3 residues: CSVEPAGSNTGELFF. The CDR3 region has the DNA TGCAGCGTTGAACCCGCGGGATCTAACACCGGGGAGCTGTTTTTT.

V is TRBV2 and J is TRBJ2-7, with D possibly being TRBD1 (6 bases). This CDR3 spans 16 amino acids. Per germline, CDR1 SNHLY and CDR2 FYNNEI. Trimming left V 3 bases short and J 3 bases short, with 18 bases between. The CDR3 coding sequence is TGTGCCAGCAGTGAGGTCTCAGGGGTAGGTAACTACGAGCAGTACTTC. This gives the protein CASSEVSGVGNYEQYF.

V and J are TRBV20-1 and TRBJ2-3; D unresolved. CDR1 and CDR2 (germline): DFQATT, SNEGSKA (reference sequence). This CDR3 region has 12 residues. V was cut by 5 bases and J by 6 bases, with 12 bases left in between. In DNA form, the CDR3 reads TGCAGTGCTCCAAGCAACGGGGATACGCAGTATTTT. Translation gives CSAPSNGDTQYF.

The chain links TRBV5-6 to TRBJ2-7, with 7 bases matching TRBD1. The V segment lost 0 bases and the J segment 2 bases; nucleotides outside the gene matches: 5. The CDR3 runs to 15 residues. From germline, CDR1 is SGHDT and CDR2 YYEEEE. The CDR3 region has the DNA TGTGCCAGCAGCTTGGGACTACAGGGGACCTACGAGCAGTACTTC. Its translation is CASSLGLQGTYEQYF.

This chain joins TRBV29-1 and TRBJ2-3; perhaps TRBD1 as D (6 bases). There are 12 residues in the CDR3. Looked up from germline, CDR1 is SQVTM and CDR2 is ANQGSEA. CDR3 in DNA: TGCAGTTATTACAGGGAAACAGATACGCAGTATTTT. It yields the protein CSYYRETDTQYF.

The chain couples TRBV20-1 to TRBJ1-2; D gene uncertain. Deletions cut 2 bases from V and 0 bases from J, with 4 bases between. Germline CDR1 and CDR2: DFQATT and SNEGSKA (reference sequence). This CDR3 has 12 residues. DNA for the CDR3: TGCAGTGCTAGATGGGCTAACTATGGCTACACCTTC. This codes for CSARWANYGYTF.

The chain combines TRBV29-1 with TRBJ2-5; 9 positions match TRBD1. V was clipped by 8 bases and J by 3 bases; unmatched bases: 7. Germline loops: CDR1 SQVTM, CDR2 ANQGSEA. The CDR3 consists of 13 residues. This CDR3 reads CSSIGTGKETQYF. The DNA of the CDR3 is TGCAGCTCCATAGGGACAGGGAAAGAGACCCAGTACTTC.

CDR3 region: CATSAAGLGPDNQPQHF. CDR3 coding DNA: TGTGCCACCAGTGCCGCCGGTTTGGGTCCTGACAATCAGCCCCAGCATTTT. The J gene is TRBJ1-5, the V gene TRBV24-1; D gene unclear. The CDR3 is made up of 17 amino acids. The V end lost 5 bases, the J end lost 3 bases, and 19 bases lay between the germline ends. CDR1 is KGHDR, CDR2 SFDVKD, per germline.

The chain carries TRBV27 and TRBJ2-5; TRBD1 might be the D (5 bases). The germline V gene encodes CDR1 MNHEY and CDR2 SMNVEV (reference sequence). V lost 1 base, J lost 0 bases, and 6 bases lay in between. The CDR3 loop spans 14 amino acids. The CDR3: CASSLLGDQETQYF. The CDR3, as DNA: TGTGCCAGCAGTTTATTAGGGGACCAAGAGACCCAGTACTTC.